The TCR beta chain under discussion was sequenced for a study of cytomegalovirus exposure and HLA in healthy donors. The germline V gene encodes CDR1 SGHRS and CDR2 YFSETQ. V lost 4 bases and J 2 bases, leaving 30 bases between the germline ends. The CDR3 totals 20 residues. The PCR had 60 Vbeta and 13 Jbeta primers. The table came from immunoSEQ multiplex PCR; TCRdb's copy has only in-frame clones and leaves some out. In the table there are 60,000 to 75,000 clones, around 72% of which are singletons. The chain uses TRBV5-1 and TRBJ1-2; maybe TRBD1 (6 bases). The sample consisted of PBMCs. This TCR came from a woman aged 40 to 55 in good health and CMV-seropositive. The CDR3 reads CASSPHGLAGELVRNYGYTF. DNA of the CDR3: TGCGCCAGCAGCCCCCATGGCTTGGCAGGGGAATTAGTTAGGAACTATGGCTACACCTTC.